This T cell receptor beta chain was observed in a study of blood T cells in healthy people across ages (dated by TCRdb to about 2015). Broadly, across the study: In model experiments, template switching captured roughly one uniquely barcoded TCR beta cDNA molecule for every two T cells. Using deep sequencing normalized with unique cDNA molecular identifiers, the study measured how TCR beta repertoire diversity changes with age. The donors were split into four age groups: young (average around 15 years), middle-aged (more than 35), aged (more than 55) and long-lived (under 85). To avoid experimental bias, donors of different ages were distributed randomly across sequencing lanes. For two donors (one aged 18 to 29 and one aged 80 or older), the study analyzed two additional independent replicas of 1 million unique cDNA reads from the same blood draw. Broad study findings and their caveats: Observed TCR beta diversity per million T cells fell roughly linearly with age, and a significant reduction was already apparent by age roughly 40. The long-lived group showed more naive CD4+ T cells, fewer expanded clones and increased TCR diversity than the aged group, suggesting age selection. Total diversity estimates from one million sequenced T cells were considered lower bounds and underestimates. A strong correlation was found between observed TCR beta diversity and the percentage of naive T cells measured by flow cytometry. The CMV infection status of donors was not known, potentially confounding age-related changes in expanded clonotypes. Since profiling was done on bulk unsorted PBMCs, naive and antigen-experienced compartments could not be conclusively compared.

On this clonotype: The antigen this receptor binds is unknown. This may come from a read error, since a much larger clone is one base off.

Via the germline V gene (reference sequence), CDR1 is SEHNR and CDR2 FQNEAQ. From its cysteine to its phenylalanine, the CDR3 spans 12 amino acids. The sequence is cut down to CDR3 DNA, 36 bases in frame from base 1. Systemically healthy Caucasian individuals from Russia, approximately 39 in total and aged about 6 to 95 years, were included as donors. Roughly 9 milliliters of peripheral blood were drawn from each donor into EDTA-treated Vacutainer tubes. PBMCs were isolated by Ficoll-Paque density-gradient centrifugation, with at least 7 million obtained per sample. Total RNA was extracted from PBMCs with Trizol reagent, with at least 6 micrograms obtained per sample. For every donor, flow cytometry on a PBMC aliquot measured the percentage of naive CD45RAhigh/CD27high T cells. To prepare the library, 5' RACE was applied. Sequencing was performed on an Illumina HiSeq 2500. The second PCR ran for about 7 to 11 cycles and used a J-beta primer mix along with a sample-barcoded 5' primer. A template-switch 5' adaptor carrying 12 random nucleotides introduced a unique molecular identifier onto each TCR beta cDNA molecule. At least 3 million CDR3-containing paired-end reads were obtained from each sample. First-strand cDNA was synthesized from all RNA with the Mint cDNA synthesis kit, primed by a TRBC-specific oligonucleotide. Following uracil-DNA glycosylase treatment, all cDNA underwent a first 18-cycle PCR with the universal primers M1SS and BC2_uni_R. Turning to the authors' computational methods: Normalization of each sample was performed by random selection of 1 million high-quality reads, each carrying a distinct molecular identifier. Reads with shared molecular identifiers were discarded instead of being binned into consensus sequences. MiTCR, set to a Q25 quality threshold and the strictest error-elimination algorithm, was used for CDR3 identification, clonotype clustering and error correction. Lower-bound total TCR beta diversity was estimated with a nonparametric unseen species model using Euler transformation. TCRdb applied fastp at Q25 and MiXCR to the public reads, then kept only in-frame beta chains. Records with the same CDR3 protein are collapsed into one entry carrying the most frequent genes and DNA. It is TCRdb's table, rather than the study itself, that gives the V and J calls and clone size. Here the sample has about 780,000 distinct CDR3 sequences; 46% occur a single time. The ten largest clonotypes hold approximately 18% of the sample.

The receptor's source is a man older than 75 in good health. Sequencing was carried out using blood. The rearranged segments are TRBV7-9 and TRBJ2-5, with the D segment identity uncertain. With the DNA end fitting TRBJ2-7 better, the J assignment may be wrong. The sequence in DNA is TGTGCCAGCACCCTAGACTTGAACGAGCAGTACTTC. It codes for CASTLDLNEQYF.